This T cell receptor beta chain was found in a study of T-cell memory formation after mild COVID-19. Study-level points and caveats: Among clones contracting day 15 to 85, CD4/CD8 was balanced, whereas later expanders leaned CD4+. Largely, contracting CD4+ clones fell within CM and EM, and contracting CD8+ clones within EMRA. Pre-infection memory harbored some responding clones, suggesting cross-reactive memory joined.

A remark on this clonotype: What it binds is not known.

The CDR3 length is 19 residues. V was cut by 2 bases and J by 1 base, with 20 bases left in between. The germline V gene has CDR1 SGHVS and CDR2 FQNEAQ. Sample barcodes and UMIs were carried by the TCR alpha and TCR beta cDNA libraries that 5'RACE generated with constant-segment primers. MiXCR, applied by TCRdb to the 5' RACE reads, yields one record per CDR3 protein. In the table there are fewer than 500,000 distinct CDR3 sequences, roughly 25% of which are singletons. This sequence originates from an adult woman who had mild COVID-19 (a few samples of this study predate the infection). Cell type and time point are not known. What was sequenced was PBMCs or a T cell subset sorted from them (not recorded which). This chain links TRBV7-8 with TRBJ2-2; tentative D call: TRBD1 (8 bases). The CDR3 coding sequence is TGTGCCAGCAGCTTATATGGACAGGGAGGGAGGGTGAACACCGGGGAGCTGTTTTTT. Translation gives CASSLYGQGGRVNTGELFF.